This T cell receptor (beta chain) was found in a study of control samples from healthy donors and cancer patients. The V segment lost 2 bases and the J segment 5 bases; nucleotides outside the gene matches: 4. Germline CDR1 reads SGHRS; CDR2 reads YFSETQ. The CDR3 is made up of 14 amino acids. Assay: immunoSEQ multiplex PCR; the TCRdb copy retains only in-frame clones and omits some. The sample records 9,500 to 15,000 clones, approximately 87% being singletons. The chain has TRBV5-1 and TRBJ2-1; 7 nucleotides agree with TRBD1. This clonotype originated in a male donor with melanoma. The sample consisted of formalin-fixed, paraffin-embedded tissue. In nucleotides, the CDR3 is TGCGCCAGCAGCTTACGGACAGGACACAATGAGCAGTTCTTC. Translation gives CASSLRTGHNEQFF.